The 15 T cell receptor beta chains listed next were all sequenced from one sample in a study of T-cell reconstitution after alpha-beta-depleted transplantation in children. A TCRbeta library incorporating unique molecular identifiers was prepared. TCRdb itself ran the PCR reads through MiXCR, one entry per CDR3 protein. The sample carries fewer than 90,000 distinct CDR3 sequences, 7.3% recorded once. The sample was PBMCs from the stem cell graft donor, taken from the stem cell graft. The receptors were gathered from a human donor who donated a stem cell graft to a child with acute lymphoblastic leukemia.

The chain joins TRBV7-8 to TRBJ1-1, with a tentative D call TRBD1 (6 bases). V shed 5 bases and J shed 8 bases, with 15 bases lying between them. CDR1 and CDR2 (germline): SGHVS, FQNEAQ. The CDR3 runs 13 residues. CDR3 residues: CASSMGGRAEAFF. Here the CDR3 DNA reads TGTGCCAGCAGCATGGGGGGGCGGGCCGAAGCTTTCTTT.

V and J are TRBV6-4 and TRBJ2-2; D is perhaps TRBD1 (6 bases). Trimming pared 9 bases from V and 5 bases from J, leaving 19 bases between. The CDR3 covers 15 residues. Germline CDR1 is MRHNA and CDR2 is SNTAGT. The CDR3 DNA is TGTGCCAGTCGATCGGGCAGGGGTGGAACCGGGGAGCTGTTTTTT. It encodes CASRSGRGGTGELFF.

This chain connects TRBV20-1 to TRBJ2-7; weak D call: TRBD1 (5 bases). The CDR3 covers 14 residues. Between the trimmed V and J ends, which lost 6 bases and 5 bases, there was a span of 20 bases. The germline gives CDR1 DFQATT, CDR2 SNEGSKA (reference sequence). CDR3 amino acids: CSAIKRSGSNEQYF. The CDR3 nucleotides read TGCAGTGCAATAAAGAGGTCAGGGTCCAACGAGCAGTACTTC.

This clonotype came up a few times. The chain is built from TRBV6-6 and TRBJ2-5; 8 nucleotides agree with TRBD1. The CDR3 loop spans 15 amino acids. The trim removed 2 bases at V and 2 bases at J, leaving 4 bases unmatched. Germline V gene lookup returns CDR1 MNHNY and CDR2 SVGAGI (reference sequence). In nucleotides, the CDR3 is TGTGCCAGCAGTTACCCCGGGACAGGTCAAGAGACCCAGTACTTC. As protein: CASSYPGTGQETQYF.

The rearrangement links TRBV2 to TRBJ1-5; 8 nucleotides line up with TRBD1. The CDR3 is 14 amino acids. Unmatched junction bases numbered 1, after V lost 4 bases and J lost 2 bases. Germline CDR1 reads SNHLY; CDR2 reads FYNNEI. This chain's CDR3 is CASSGGQGNQPQHF. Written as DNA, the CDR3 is TGTGCCAGCAGTGGGGGACAGGGCAATCAGCCCCAGCATTTT.

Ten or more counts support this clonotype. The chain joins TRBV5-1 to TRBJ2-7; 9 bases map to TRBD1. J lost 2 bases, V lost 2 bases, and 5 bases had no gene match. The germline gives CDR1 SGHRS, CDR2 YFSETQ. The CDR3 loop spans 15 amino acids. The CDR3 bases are TGCGCCAGCAGCTTAGGGGACAGGGTGACCTACGAGCAGTACTTC. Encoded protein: CASSLGDRVTYEQYF. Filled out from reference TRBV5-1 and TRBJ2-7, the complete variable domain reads KAGVTQTPRYLIKTRGQQVTLSCSPISGHRSVSWYQQTPGQGLQFLFEYFSETQRNKGNFPGRFSGRQFSNSRSEMNVSTLELGDSALYLCASSLGDRVTYEQYFGPGTRLTVT.

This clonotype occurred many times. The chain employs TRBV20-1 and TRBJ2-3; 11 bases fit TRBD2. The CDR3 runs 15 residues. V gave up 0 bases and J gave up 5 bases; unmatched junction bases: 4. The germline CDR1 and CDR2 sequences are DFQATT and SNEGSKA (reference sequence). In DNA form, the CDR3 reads TGCAGTGCTAGAGATCCCACTAGCGGGGGAGATACGCAGTATTTT. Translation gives CSARDPTSGGDTQYF.

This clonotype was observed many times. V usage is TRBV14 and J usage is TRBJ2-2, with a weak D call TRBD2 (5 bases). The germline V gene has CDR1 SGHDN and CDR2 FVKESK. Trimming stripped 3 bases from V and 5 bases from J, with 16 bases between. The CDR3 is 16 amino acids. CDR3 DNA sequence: TGTGCCAGCAGCCACCCTGCGGGCCCCAGGACCGGGGAGCTGTTTTTT. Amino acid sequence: CASSHPAGPRTGELFF. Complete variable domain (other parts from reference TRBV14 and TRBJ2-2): EAGVTQFPSHSVIEKGQTVTLRCDPISGHDNLYWYRRVMGKEIKFLLHFVKESKQDESGMPNNRFLAERTGGTYSTLKVQPAELEDSGVYFCASSHPAGPRTGELFFGEGSRLTVL.

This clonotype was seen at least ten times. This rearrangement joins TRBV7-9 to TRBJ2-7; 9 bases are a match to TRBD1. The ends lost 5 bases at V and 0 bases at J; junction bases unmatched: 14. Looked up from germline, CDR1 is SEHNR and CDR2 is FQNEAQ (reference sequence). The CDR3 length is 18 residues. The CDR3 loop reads CASSLGGQGIFSSYEQYF. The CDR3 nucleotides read TGTGCCAGCAGCCTGGGAGGACAGGGGATTTTTAGCTCCTACGAGCAGTACTTC.

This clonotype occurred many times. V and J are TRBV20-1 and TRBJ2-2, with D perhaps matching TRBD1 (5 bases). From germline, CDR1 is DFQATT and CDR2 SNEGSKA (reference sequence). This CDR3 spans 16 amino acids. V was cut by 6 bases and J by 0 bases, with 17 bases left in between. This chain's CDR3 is CSARKGRATNTGELFF. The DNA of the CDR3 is TGCAGTGCCCGGAAGGGCAGGGCGACGAACACCGGGGAGCTGTTTTTT.

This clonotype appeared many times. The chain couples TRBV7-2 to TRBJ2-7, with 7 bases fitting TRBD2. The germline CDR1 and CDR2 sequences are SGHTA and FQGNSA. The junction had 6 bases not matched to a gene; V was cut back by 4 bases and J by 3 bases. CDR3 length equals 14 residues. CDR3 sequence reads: CASSWASGVYEQYF. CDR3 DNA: TGTGCCAGCAGCTGGGCTAGCGGAGTCTACGAGCAGTACTTC.

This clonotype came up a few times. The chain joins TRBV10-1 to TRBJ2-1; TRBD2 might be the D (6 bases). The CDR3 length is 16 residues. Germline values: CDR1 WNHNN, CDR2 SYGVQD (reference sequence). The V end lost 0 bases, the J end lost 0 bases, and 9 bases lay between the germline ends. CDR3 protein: CASSESAGSSYNEQFF. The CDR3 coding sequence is TGCGCCAGCAGTGAGTCGGCGGGGAGCTCCTACAATGAGCAGTTCTTC.

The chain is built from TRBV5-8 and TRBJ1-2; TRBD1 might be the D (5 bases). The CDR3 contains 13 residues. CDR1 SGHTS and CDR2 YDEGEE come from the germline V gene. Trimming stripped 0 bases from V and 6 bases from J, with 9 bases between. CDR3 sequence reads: CASSLEPGHGYTF. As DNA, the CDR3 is TGTGCCAGCAGCTTGGAACCGGGACATGGCTACACCTTC.

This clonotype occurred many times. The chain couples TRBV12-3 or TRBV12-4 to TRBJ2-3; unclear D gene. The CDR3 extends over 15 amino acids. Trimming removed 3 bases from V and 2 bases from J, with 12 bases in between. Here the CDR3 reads CASSFYNRDTDTQYF. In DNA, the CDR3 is TGTGCCAGCAGTTTTTATAACAGAGACACAGATACGCAGTATTTT.

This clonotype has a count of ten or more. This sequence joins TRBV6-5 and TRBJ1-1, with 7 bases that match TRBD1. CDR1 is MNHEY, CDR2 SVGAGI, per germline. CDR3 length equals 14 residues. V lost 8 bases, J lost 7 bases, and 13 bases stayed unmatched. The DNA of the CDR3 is TGTGCCAGCGGACGGACAGGCTTCTTTGGTGAAGCTTTCTTT. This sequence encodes CASGRTGFFGEAFF.